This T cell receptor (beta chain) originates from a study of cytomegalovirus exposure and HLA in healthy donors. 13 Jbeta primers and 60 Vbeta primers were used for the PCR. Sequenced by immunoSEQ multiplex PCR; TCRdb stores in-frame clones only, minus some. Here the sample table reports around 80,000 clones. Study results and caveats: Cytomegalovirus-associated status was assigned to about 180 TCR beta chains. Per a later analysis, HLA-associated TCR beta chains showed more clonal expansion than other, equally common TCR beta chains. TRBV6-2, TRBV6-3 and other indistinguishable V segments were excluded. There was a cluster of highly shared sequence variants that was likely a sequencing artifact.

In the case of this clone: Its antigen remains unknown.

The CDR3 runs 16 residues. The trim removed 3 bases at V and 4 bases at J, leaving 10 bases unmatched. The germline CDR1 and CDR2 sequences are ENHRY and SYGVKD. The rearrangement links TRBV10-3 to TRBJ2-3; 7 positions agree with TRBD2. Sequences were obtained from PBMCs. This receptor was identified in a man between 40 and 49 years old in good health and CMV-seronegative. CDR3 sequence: CAISDLTSTNPDTQYF. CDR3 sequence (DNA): TGTGCCATCAGTGATCTGACTAGCACCAATCCAGATACGCAGTATTTT.